This TCR beta chain was found in a study of blood T cells in healthy people across ages. Study in general: About one barcoded beta molecule per two T cells was the capture yield of template switching.

Study-wide results and caveats: The study regarded diversity estimates from one million T cells as underestimates. Possibly, changes in expanded clonotypes were confounded because donor CMV status was unknown.

The V and J ends lost 1 base and 4 bases, in that order; junction bases with no gene match: 7. Germline CDR1 reads SEHNR; CDR2 reads FQNEAQ (reference sequence). The length of the CDR3 is 16 residues. This clonotype has just a few counts. Its antigen is unidentified. Combining a sample-barcoded 5' primer with a J-beta primer mix, a second PCR ran for 7 to 11 cycles. Each CDR3 protein gets one entry after TCRdb re-called the 5' RACE reads with MiXCR. This table has about 1.5 million distinct CDR3 sequences, 42% appearing once. The chain has TRBV7-9 and TRBJ2-1; 7 bases fit TRBD1. This TCR was sampled from a woman in her late teens or twenties in good health. The sequencing sample was made of blood. The CDR3 nucleotides are TGTGCCAGCAGCTTAGGACGGGGACAGAATTACAATGAGCAGTTCTTC. Translated: CASSLGRGQNYNEQFF.